A single sample gave rise to the 2 T cell receptor beta chains below, sequenced in a study of blood T cell repertoires in COVID-19 (dated by TCRdb to about 2020). Libraries were made using the immunoSEQ multiplex PCR assay. As stored in TCRdb, this immuneACCESS dataset retains in-frame rearrangements with V and J assigned. A fraction of the clones does not appear; measured against another copy, unresolved V genes explain less than half of the discrepancy, and the remainder lacks a known reason. Within this sample are more than 300,000 clones, with 89% of them counted one time only. The top ten constitute 1.5% to 2% of the sample. Sequenced: peripheral blood. The receptors shown here come from a woman aged 25-40 years with COVID-19, enrolled during active disease.

This chain links TRBV14 with TRBJ2-6; weak D call: TRBD1 (5 bases). Germline CDR1 SGHDN, CDR2 FVKESK. This CDR3 comprises 16 residues. The V and J ends lost 3 bases and 1 base respectively, with 10 bases between them. The CDR3 sequence: CASSQAGSSGANVLTF. CDR3 sequence (DNA): TGTGCCAGCAGCCAGGCAGGGTCTTCTGGGGCCAACGTCCTGACTTTC.

In its sample, this clone was seen once. The J gene is TRBJ2-5, the V gene TRBV7-8; 8 bases are a match to TRBD2. Per germline, CDR1 SGHVS and CDR2 FQNEAQ. Trimming removed 5 bases from V and 1 base from J; junction bases left unmatched: 6. This CDR3 region has 15 residues. The CDR3 region is CASSAAGGFQETQYF. CDR3 sequence (DNA): TGTGCCAGCAGCGCGGCGGGGGGCTTCCAAGAGACCCAGTACTTC.